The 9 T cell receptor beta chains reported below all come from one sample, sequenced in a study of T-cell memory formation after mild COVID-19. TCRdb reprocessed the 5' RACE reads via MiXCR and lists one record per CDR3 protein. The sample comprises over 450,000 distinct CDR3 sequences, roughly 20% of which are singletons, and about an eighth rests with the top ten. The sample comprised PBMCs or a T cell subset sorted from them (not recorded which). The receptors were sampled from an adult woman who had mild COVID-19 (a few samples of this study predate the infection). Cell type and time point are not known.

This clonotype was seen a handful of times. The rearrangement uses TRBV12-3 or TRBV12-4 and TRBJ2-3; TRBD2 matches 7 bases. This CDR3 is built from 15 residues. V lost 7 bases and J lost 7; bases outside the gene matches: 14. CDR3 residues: CASITTSAEPYTQYF. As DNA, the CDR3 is TGTGCCAGCATTACTACTAGCGCGGAGCCTTATACGCAGTATTTT.

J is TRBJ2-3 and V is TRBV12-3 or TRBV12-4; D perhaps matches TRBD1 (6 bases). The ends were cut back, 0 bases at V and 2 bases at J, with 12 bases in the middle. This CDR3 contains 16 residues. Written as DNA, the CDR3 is TGTGCCAGCAGTTTAGCGCAGGGGATAAACACAGATACGCAGTATTTT. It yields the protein CASSLAQGINTDTQYF.

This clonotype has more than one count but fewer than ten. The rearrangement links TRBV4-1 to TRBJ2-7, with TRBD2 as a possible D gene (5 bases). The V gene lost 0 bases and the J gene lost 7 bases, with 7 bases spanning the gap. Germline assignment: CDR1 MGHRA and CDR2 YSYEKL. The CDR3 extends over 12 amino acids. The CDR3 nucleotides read TGCGCCAGCAGCCAAGATCCGGGGGAGCAGTACTTC. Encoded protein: CASSQDPGEQYF.

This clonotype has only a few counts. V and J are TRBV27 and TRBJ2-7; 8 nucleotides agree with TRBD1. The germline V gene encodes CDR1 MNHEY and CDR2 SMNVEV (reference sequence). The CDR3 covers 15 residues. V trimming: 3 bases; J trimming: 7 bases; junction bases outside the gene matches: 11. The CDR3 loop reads CASSLARTGSREQYF. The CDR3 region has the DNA TGTGCCAGCAGTTTGGCCCGGACAGGGTCGAGGGAGCAGTACTTC.

CDR3 sequence (DNA): TGTGCCAGCAGCCAATTGACAGCATTCAATTCACCCCTCCACTTT. Translation gives CASSQLTAFNSPLHF. The genes are TRBV3-1 and TRBJ1-6; maybe TRBD1 (5 bases). The CDR3 runs 15 residues. Deletions cut 2 bases from V and 7 bases from J, with 12 bases between. The germline gives CDR1 LGHDT, CDR2 YNNKEL (reference sequence).

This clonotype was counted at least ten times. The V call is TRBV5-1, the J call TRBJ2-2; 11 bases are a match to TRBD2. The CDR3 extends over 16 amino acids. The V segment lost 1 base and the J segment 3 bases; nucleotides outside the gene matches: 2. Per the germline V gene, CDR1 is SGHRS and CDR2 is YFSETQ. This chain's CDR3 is CASSLTSGGDTGELFF. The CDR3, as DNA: TGCGCCAGCAGCTTGACTAGCGGGGGCGACACCGGGGAGCTGTTTTTT.

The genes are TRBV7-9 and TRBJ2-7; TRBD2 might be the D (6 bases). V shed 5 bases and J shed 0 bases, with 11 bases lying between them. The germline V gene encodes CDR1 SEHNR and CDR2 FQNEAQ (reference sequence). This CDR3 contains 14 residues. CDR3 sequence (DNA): TGTGCCAGCAGCCGGGGACTTATCTCCTACGAGCAGTACTTC. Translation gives CASSRGLISYEQYF.

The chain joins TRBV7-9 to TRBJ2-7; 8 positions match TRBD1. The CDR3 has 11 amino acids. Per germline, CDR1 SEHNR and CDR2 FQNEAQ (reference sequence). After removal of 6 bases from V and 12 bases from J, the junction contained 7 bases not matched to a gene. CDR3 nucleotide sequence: TGTGCCAGCAGTCCGGACAGGGCCCTGTACTTC. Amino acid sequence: CASSPDRALYF.

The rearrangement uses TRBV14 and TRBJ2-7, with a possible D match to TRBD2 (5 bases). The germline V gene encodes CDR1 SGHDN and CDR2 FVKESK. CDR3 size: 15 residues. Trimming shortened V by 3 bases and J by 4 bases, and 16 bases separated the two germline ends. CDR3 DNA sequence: TGTGCCAGCAGCCAGATGACTATCGAAGGGTACGAGCAGTACTTC. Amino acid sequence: CASSQMTIEGYEQYF.